This passage covers 4 T cell receptor beta chains from one sample sequenced in a study of blood T cells in healthy people across ages. It was with a sample-barcoded 5' primer and a J-beta primer mix that a second PCR of roughly 7 to 12 cycles was run. TCRdb redid the calling of the 5' RACE reads with MiXCR, one entry per CDR3 protein. The repertoire holds some 880,000 distinct CDR3 sequences, roughly 40% seen once, with 10% to 15% in the top ten. Sample: blood. The receptors were gathered from a man aged 18 to 29 in good health.

On this clonotype itself: Being one base from a much bigger clone, this may be a read error. CDR3: CASSLGPKGSKNIQYF. The CDR3 DNA reads TGCGCCAGCAGCTTGGGTCCGAAGGGGTCCAAAAACATTCAGTACTTC. This chain uses TRBV5-1 with TRBJ2-4; perhaps TRBD1 as D (5 bases). This CDR3 is built from 16 residues. Looked up from germline, CDR1 is SGHRS and CDR2 is YFSETQ. V was pared by 0 bases and J by 2 bases, with 12 bases between.

This clonotype was picked up a small number of times. V gene TRBV7-9 combines with J gene TRBJ1-2; possibly TRBD1 for D (5 bases). V gave up 2 bases and J gave up 7 bases, with 20 bases separating them. CDR3 length: 16 amino acids. Germline CDR1 is SEHNR and CDR2 is FQNEAQ (reference sequence). The CDR3 bases are TGTGCCAGCAGCTTAAATCTTCCCGGGGGTAGATCTGGCTACACCTTC. Its translation is CASSLNLPGGRSGYTF.

In regard to this clonotype: This may be a read error, as it is one base from a much larger clone. The gene calls are TRBV13 and TRBJ2-3; no reliable D call. Looked up from germline, CDR1 is PRHDT and CDR2 is FYEKMQ (reference sequence). Trimming shortened V by 1 base and J by 7 bases, and 6 bases separated the two germline ends. CDR3 size: 12 residues. CDR3 amino acids: CASSLEFHTQYF. As DNA, the CDR3 is TGTGCCAGCAGCTTAGAGTTTCATACGCAGTATTTT.

About this clonotype: A much larger clone differs from this one at a single base, so this may be a read error. V gene TRBV12-5 combines with J gene TRBJ2-3; no definite D call. Germline values: CDR1 LGHNT, CDR2 FRNRAP. The CDR3 runs to 14 residues. The ends were cut back, 6 bases at V and 0 bases at J, with 10 bases in the middle. CDR3 sequence reads: CASGAASSTDTQYF. DNA of the CDR3: TGTGCTAGTGGGGCAGCATCTAGCACAGATACGCAGTATTTT. Full variable domain (missing parts from reference TRBV12-5 and TRBJ2-3): DARVTQTPRHKVTEMGQEVTMRCQPILGHNTVFWYRQTMMQGLELLAYFRNRAPLDDSGMPKDRFSAEMPDATLATLKIQPSEPRDSAVYFCASGAASSTDTQYFGPGTRLTVL.